What follows are 17 T cell receptor beta chains derived from one specimen sequenced in a study of metastatic and nonmetastatic thyroid tumors. Nobody among the patients had been given any treatment before thyroid surgery. TCRdb reanalyzed the PCR reads with MiXCR. The table shows fewer than 20,000 clones, with about 25% occurring only once. Sequencing was carried out using adjacent normal tissue. All receptors derive from a female donor with papillary thyroid cancer or a benign thyroid nodule (not recorded which). Some clones in this sample may be carry-over from other donors' samples.

This chain joins TRBV2 and TRBJ1-1; no reliable D call. Deletions cut 3 bases from V and 0 bases from J, with 8 bases between. The CDR3 runs 14 residues. CDR1 and CDR2 (germline): SNHLY, FYNNEI. CDR3 in DNA: TGTGCCAGCAGTGACCGGGGTGTGAACACTGAAGCTTTCTTT. Residues: CASSDRGVNTEAFF. The whole variable domain, remainder taken from reference TRBV2 and TRBJ1-1, is EPEVTQTPSHQVTQMGQEVILRCVPISNHLYFYWYRQILGQKVEFLVSFYNNEISEKSEIFDDQFSVERPDGSNFTLKIRSTKLEDSAMYFCASSDRGVNTEAFFGQGTRLTVV.

The chain couples TRBV12-3 or TRBV12-4 to TRBJ2-7, with D perhaps TRBD1 (6 bases). The length of the CDR3 is 15 residues. The ends were cut back, 6 bases at V and 3 bases at J, with 18 bases in the middle. CDR3 nucleotide sequence: TGTGCCAGCAGCCGGGTCGGTGGACAGTTCTACGAGCAGTACTTC. Translated: CASSRVGGQFYEQYF.

This clone has more than one count but fewer than ten. The rearrangement links TRBV6-1 to TRBJ2-7, with D unclear. Trimming stripped 8 bases from V and 1 base from J, with 6 bases between. Germline-derived CDR1 and CDR2 are MNHNS and SASEGT. The CDR3 consists of 11 residues. The CDR3 region is CASSRSYEQYF. The CDR3 DNA sequence: TGTGCCAGCTCCCGGTCCTACGAGCAGTACTTC.

The chain employs TRBV20-1 and TRBJ2-7, with TRBD1 matching 12 bases. Unmatched junction bases numbered 12, after V lost 5 bases and J lost 7 bases. CDR3 length: 15 amino acids. Germline CDR1 DFQATT, CDR2 SNEGSKA (reference sequence). The CDR3 region has the DNA TGCAGTGCTTCCAGTCCGGGACAGGGGGCAAGGGAGCAGTACTTC. This sequence encodes CSASSPGQGAREQYF.

The table lists this clone with many counts. The gene calls are TRBV24-1 and TRBJ2-3, with a weak D call TRBD1 (5 bases). CDR3 length: 14 amino acids. Germline CDR1 KGHDR, CDR2 SFDVKD. V lost 4 bases and J lost 10, with 17 bases in between. The CDR3 DNA is TGTGCCACCAGTGAGGGCAGGGCATCGAAGCCGCAGTATTTT. Its translation is CATSEGRASKPQYF.

This chain joins TRBV5-5 and TRBJ1-4; D remains ambiguous. V gave up 0 bases and J gave up 0 bases, with 6 bases separating them. Looked up from germline, CDR1 is SGHKS and CDR2 is YYEKEE (reference sequence). CDR3 length: 15 amino acids. CDR3 sequence (DNA): TGTGCCAGCAGCTTGGTAGAGACAACTAATGAAAAACTGTTTTTT. As protein: CASSLVETTNEKLFF.

This chain links TRBV12-3 or TRBV12-4 with TRBJ2-1; D is tentatively TRBD1 or TRBD2 (6 bases each). Trimming shortened V by 7 bases and J by 2 bases, and 15 bases separated the two germline ends. The CDR3 contains 15 residues. CDR3 nucleotides: TGTGCCAGCACCAGGACGGAGGGGGCCTACAATGAGCAGTTCTTC. Protein: CASTRTEGAYNEQFF.

This clone came up many times. The chain recombines TRBV12-3 or TRBV12-4 with TRBJ1-1, with D unclear. This CDR3 has 13 amino acids. V was pared by 3 bases and J by 1 base, with 6 bases between. Here the CDR3 reads CASSFSPNTEAFF. The CDR3 DNA sequence: TGTGCCAGCAGTTTTTCCCCGAACACTGAAGCTTTCTTT.

This clone is termed medium-sized. The chain joins TRBV19 to TRBJ2-2; a possible D gene is TRBD1 (6 bases). Germline V gene data show CDR1 as LNHDA and CDR2 as SQIVND (reference sequence). Trimming removed 8 bases at V and 2 bases at J, with 15 bases between. The CDR3 runs 15 residues. The CDR3 coding sequence is TGTGCCAGTTCAACAGGGCGACCAAACACCGGGGAGCTGTTTTTT. Its translation: CASSTGRPNTGELFF.

This clone has at least ten counts. CDR3 DNA: TGTGCCACCAGCAGAGATGAGACCGAGCAGTACTTC. Translation: CATSRDETEQYF. This chain connects TRBV15 to TRBJ2-7, with no clear D. Germline V lookup: CDR1 LNHNV, CDR2 YYDKDF (reference sequence). This CDR3 comprises 12 residues. V dropped 0 bases and J dropped 6 bases, with 6 bases sitting between them.

The CDR3 spells CASSNRADNSPLHF. The CDR3 DNA follows: TGTGCCAGTAGTAATCGGGCGGACAATTCACCCCTCCACTTT. V is TRBV19 and J is TRBJ1-6; D call uncertain. Trimming removed 4 bases at V and 7 bases at J, with 11 bases between. CDR3 length: 14 residues. Germline CDR1 is LNHDA and CDR2 is SQIVND (reference sequence).

The chain carries TRBV7-3 and TRBJ1-1; 9 bases fit TRBD1. The V and J ends lost 2 bases and 0 bases, in that order; junction bases with no gene match: 1. Looked up from germline, CDR1 is SGHTA and CDR2 is FQGTGA. This CDR3 contains 15 residues. CDR3: CASSLGTGLNTEAFF. For the CDR3, the DNA is TGTGCCAGCAGCTTAGGGACAGGGCTGAACACTGAAGCTTTCTTT. Variable domain in full (rest from reference TRBV7-3 and TRBJ1-1): GAGVSQTPSNKVTEKGKYVELRCDPISGHTALYWYRQSLGQGPEFLIYFQGTGAADDSGLPNDRFFAVRPEGSVSTLKIQRTERGDSAVYLCASSLGTGLNTEAFFGQGTRLTVV.

This chain connects TRBV9 to TRBJ2-3; maybe TRBD1 (5 bases). Trimming removed 1 base from V and 4 bases from J, with 16 bases in between. The CDR3 is 16 residues long. Germline V gives CDR1 SGDLS, CDR2 YYNGEE. CDR3 DNA: TGTGCCAGCAGCGTACATGGGGCAGGGTTAGCAGATACGCAGTATTTT. It codes for CASSVHGAGLADTQYF.

This chain connects TRBV5-1 to TRBJ1-4; D uncertain. V lost 0 bases and J lost 8, with 8 bases in between. Germline CDR1 is SGHRS and CDR2 is YFSETQ. The CDR3 covers 13 residues. CDR3 region: CASSLDPQEKLFF. The DNA of the CDR3 is TGCGCCAGCAGCTTGGACCCGCAGGAAAAACTGTTTTTT.

This rearrangement joins TRBV7-2 to TRBJ1-1, with 8 bases that match TRBD1. The CDR3 totals 15 residues. From germline, CDR1 is SGHTA and CDR2 FQGNSA. After removal of 9 bases from V and 7 bases from J, the junction contained 16 bases not matched to a gene. The CDR3 DNA reads as TGTGCCAGTGGGGGGAGACAGGGGAGGGTATTTGAAGCTTTCTTT. Amino acid sequence: CASGGRQGRVFEAFF.

The J gene is TRBJ2-3, the V gene TRBV5-1; D gene ambiguous. This CDR3 has 14 amino acids. V lost 1 base and J 0 bases, leaving 6 bases between the germline ends. CDR1 SGHRS and CDR2 YFSETQ come from the germline V gene. The CDR3 DNA sequence: TGCGCCAGCAGCTTGACCAGGAGCACAGATACGCAGTATTTT. Its protein product is CASSLTRSTDTQYF.

The chain has TRBV7-2 and TRBJ2-7; 12 bases fit TRBD2. Germline V gene sequence: CDR1 SGHTA, CDR2 FQGNSA. This CDR3 region has 15 residues. Trimming removed 5 bases from V and 2 bases from J; junction bases left unmatched: 4. The CDR3 nucleotides are TGTGCCAGCAGCACACGGACTAGCGGGGCCTACGAGCAGTACTTC. Protein: CASSTRTSGAYEQYF.